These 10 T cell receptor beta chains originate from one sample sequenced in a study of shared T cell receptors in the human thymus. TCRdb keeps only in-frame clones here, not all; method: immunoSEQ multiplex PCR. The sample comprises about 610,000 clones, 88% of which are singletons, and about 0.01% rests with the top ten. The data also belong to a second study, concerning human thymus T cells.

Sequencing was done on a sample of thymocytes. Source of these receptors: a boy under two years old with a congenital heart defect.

CDR3 loop: CASSPSGPGQGVRQPQHF. The CDR3 DNA reads TGTGCCAGCTCACCATCTGGTCCGGGGCAGGGGGTCAGACAGCCCCAGCATTTT. The chain combines TRBV18 with TRBJ1-5; 7 nucleotides align to TRBD1. The CDR3 contains 18 residues. Germline lookup yields CDR1 KGHSH and CDR2 LQKENI. V lost 2 bases, J lost 7 bases, and 17 bases stayed unmatched.

CDR3 amino acids: CASSLCPTSGGGGEDTGELFF. CDR3 nucleotides: TGTGCCAGCAGTTTATGCCCAACTAGCGGAGGGGGGGGCGAGGACACCGGGGAGCTGTTTTTT. J is TRBJ2-2 and V is TRBV28; 8 positions agree with TRBD2. This CDR3 comprises 21 residues. The germline CDR1 and CDR2 sequences are MDHEN and SYDVKM. V gave up 0 bases and J gave up 3 bases; unmatched junction bases: 18.

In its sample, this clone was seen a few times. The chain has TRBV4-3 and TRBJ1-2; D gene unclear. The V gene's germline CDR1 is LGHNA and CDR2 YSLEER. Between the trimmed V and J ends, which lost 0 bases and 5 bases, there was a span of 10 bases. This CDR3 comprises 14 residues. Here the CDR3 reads CASSQDRSAYGYTF. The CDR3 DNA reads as TGCGCCAGCAGCCAAGACCGCAGCGCATATGGCTACACCTTC.

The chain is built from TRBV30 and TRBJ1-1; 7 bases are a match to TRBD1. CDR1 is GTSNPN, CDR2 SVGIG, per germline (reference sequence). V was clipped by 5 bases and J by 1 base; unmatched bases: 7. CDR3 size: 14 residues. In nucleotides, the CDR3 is TGTGCCTGGGACCCTTACAGGGGGAACACTGAAGCTTTCTTT. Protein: CAWDPYRGNTEAFF. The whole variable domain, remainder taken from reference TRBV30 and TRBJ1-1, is SQTIHQWPATLVQPVGSPLSLECTVEGTSNPNLYWYRQAAGRGLQLLFYSVGIGQISSEVPQNLSASRPQDRQFILSSKKLLLSDSGFYLCAWDPYRGNTEAFFGQGTRLTVV.

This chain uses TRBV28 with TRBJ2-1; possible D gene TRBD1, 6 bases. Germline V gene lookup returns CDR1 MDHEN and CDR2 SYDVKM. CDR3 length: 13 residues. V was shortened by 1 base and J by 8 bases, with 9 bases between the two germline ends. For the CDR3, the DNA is TGTGCCAGCAGTTTATCAGGGGTCGATGAGCAGTTCTTC. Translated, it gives CASSLSGVDEQFF. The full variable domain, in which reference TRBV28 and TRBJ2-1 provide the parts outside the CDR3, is DVKVTQSSRYLVKRTGEKVFLECVQDMDHENMFWYRQDPGLGLRLIYFSYDVKMKEKGDIPEGYSVSREKKERFSLILESASTNQTSMYLCASSLSGVDEQFFGPGTRLTVL.

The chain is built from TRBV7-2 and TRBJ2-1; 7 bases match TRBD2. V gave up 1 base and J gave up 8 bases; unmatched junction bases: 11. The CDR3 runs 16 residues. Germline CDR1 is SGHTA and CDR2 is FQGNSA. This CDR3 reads CASSLVGEGLGDEQFF. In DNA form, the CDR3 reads TGTGCCAGCAGCTTAGTGGGGGAGGGGCTGGGGGATGAGCAGTTCTTC.

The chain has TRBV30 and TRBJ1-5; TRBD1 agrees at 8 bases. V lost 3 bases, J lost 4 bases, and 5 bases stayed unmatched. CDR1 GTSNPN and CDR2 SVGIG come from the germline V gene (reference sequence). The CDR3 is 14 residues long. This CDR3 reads CAWSLDRVNQPQHF. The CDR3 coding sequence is TGTGCCTGGAGCCTGGACAGGGTAAATCAGCCCCAGCATTTT.

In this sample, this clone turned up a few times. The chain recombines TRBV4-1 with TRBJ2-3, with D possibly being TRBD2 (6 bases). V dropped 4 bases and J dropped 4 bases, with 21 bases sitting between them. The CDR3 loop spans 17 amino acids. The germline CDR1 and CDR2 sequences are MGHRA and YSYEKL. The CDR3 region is CASSPYRRDSRPDTQYF. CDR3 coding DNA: TGCGCCAGCAGCCCCTATAGGCGGGACTCCCGCCCAGATACGCAGTATTTT.

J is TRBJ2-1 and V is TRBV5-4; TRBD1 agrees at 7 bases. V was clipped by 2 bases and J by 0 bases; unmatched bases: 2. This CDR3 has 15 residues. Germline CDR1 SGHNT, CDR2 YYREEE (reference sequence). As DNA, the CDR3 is TGTGCCAGCAGCTTCGACAGGGCCTCCTACAATGAGCAGTTCTTC. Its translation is CASSFDRASYNEQFF.

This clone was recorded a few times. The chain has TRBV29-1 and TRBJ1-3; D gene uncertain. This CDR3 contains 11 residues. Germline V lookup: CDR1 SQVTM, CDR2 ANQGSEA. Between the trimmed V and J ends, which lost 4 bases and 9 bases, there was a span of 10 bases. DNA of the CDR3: TGCAGCGTTGTAGGCGAGGGCACCATATATTTT. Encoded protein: CSVVGEGTIYF. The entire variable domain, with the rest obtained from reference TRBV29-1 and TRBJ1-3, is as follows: SAVISQKPSRDICQRGTSLTIQCQVDSQVTMMFWYRQQPGQSLTLIATANQGSEATYESGFVIDKFPISRPNLTFSTLTVSNMSPEDSSIYLCSVVGEGTIYFGEGSWLTVV.